This is a list of T cell receptor beta chains from one sample in a study of Ad26.COV2.S vaccination and SARS-CoV-2 variants. Here immunoSEQ multiplex PCR was the method, and the copy in TCRdb shows in-frame clones only, minus some. The sample has about 680,000 clones, 89% seen once. The sample was peripheral blood, taken in a trial of Ad26.COV2.S vaccine versus placebo. The receptors were gathered from a person between 18 and 65 years old who received the Ad26.COV2.S COVID-19 vaccine or a placebo. CDR3s include the opening cysteine and the closing phenylalanine or tryptophan. Each record gives: D gene, J gene, clone size, V gene, CDR3 protein, CDR3 DNA. The D gene is left open where the match is weak. Size values are once, few and many counts, or a class for expanded clones, and some rows have none.

TRBD1,TRBJ2-3,-,TRBV6-6,CASSGQGTDTQYF,TGTGCCAGCTCCGGACAGGGGACAGATACGCAGTATTTT
TRBD1,TRBJ2-7,-,TRBV5-1,CASSQGAYSYEQYF,TGCGCCAGCAGCCAGGGGGCTTACTCCTACGAGCAGTACTTC
-,TRBJ2-7,-,TRBV24-1,CATSDAGHRGEQYF,TGTGCCACCAGTGACGCGGGACACCGGGGGGAGCAGTACTTC
TRBD2,TRBJ2-7,-,TRBV7-9,CASSLATSGPTREYF,TGTGCCAGCAGCTTAGCGACTAGCGGTCCTACGAGGGAGTACTTC
-,TRBJ1-4,-,TRBV30,CAWALGAVNEKLFF,TGTGCCTGGGCCCTCGGGGCTGTTAATGAAAAACTGTTTTTT
-,TRBJ2-7,-,TRBV10-1,CASSDFTVFPMEQYF,TGCGCCAGCAGTGATTTTACCGTTTTCCCCATGGAGCAGTACTTC
TRBD1,TRBJ1-3,-,TRBV5-1,CASSLGVTGQASGNTIYF,TGCGCCAGCAGCTTGGGGGTCACGGGACAGGCGTCTGGAAACACCATATATTTT
-,TRBJ1-5,-,TRBV19,CASSLEYQPQHF,TGTGCCAGTAGTTTGGAGTATCAGCCCCAGCATTTT
-,TRBJ2-1,-,TRBV25-1,CASSVAGTVYNEQFF,TGTGCCAGCAGTGTCGCCGGGACCGTATACAATGAGCAGTTCTTC
TRBD2,TRBJ2-1,-,TRBV5-4,CASSLNSGGLNEQFF,TGTGCCAGCAGCTTGAATAGCGGGGGGCTGAATGAGCAGTTCTTC
-,TRBJ2-5,-,TRBV7-9,CASSSTLGDVETQYF,TGTGCCAGCAGCTCGACCCTCGGTGACGTTGAGACCCAGTACTTC
-,TRBJ2-1,-,TRBV6-6,CASSQSSYNEQFF,TGTGCCAGCAGCCAAAGCTCCTACAATGAGCAGTTCTTC
TRBD1,TRBJ2-7,-,TRBV6-1,CASRLTGASYEQYF,TGTGCCAGCAGACTGACAGGGGCGAGCTACGAGCAGTACTTC
-,TRBJ1-2,-,TRBV2,CASSPDSNYGYTF,TGTGCCAGCAGTCCGGACAGTAACTATGGCTACACCTTC
TRBD1,TRBJ1-3,once,TRBV5-1,CASSVRTGEDTIYF,TGCGCCAGCAGCGTTAGGACAGGGGAGGACACCATATATTTT
-,TRBJ2-1,-,TRBV19,CASSIGARQSYNEQFF,TGTGCCAGTAGTATAGGAGCGAGACAGTCCTACAATGAGCAGTTCTTC
-,TRBJ2-7,-,TRBV23-1,CASSQRPSRGDYEQYF,TGCGCCAGCAGTCAACGCCCCAGCAGGGGAGACTACGAGCAGTACTTC
-,TRBJ2-7,-,TRBV6-6,CASSYDSSYEQYF,TGTGCCAGCAGTTACGACAGTTCCTACGAGCAGTACTTC
TRBD2,TRBJ2-7,-,TRBV27,CASSFKLADPYEQYF,TGTGCCAGCAGTTTTAAACTAGCGGACCCCTACGAGCAGTACTTC
-,TRBJ1-2,-,TRBV27,CASSLNWDYGYTF,TGTGCCAGCAGTTTGAACTGGGACTATGGCTACACCTTC
-,TRBJ1-4,-,TRBV19,CASSPLTGFSEKLFF,TGTGCCAGTAGTCCACTCACAGGGTTCTCTGAAAAACTGTTTTTT
-,TRBJ2-7,-,TRBV15,CATSRDARDSHEQYF,TGTGCCACCAGCAGAGATGCCCGGGATTCCCACGAGCAGTACTTC
TRBD1,TRBJ1-1,-,TRBV6-2/TRBV6-3,CASSRSGGMNTEAFF,TGTGCCAGCAGTCGATCAGGGGGAATGAACACTGAAGCTTTCTTT
-,TRBJ1-2,-,TRBV19,CASSMGNSAYGYTF,TGTGCCAGTAGTATGGGGAATTCAGCTTATGGCTACACCTTC
TRBD1,TRBJ2-2,-,TRBV6-5,CASALQGAFGELFF,TGTGCCAGCGCCCTTCAGGGGGCCTTCGGGGAGCTGTTTTTT
-,TRBJ2-3,-,TRBV27,CASSLSVYGNTDTQYF,TGTGCCAGCAGTTTATCGGTTTACGGGAACACAGATACGCAGTATTTT
-,TRBJ2-7,-,TRBV7-9,CASSPLVYEQYF,TGTGCCAGCAGCCCTTTGGTCTACGAGCAGTACTTC
TRBD2,TRBJ2-7,-,TRBV18,CASSQPGLAIYEQYF,TGTGCCAGCTCACAACCGGGACTAGCTATCTACGAGCAGTACTTC
-,TRBJ1-5,once,TRBV6-1,CASSEVPRNQPQHF,TGTGCCAGCAGTGAAGTCCCCCGCAATCAGCCCCAGCATTTT
-,TRBJ2-3,-,TRBV3-1/TRBV3-2,CASSRLRGSTDTQYF,TGTGCCAGCAGCCGACTCCGGGGGAGCACAGATACGCAGTATTTT
TRBD1,TRBJ2-7,-,TRBV18,CASSPRDRAYEQYF,TGTGCCAGCTCACCCCGGGACAGGGCCTACGAGCAGTACTTC
TRBD2,TRBJ2-3,-,TRBV10-2,CASMVSGTDTQYF,TGCGCCAGCATGGTTAGCGGGACAGATACGCAGTATTTT
-,TRBJ2-3,-,TRBV5-6,CASTYPITDTQYF,TGTGCCAGCACCTATCCGATCACAGATACGCAGTATTTT
-,TRBJ2-3,once,TRBV7-2,CASRGQTDTQYF,TGTGCCAGCAGAGGACAGACAGATACGCAGTATTTT
-,TRBJ2-1,once,TRBV5-4,CASSLTRPPSNEQFF,TGTGCCAGCAGCTTGACCCGACCTCCCTCAAATGAGCAGTTCTTC
TRBD2,TRBJ2-7,-,TRBV5-1,CASSLGSLAGGYEQYF,TGCGCCAGCAGCTTGGGTTCGCTAGCGGGGGGCTACGAGCAGTACTTC
-,TRBJ2-1,-,TRBV15,CATSRGGTSSSYNEQFF,TGTGCCACCAGCAGAGGGGGGACTTCCTCCTCCTACAATGAGCAGTTCTTC
-,TRBJ1-2,-,TRBV12-3/TRBV12-4,CASRGTSYGYTF,TGTGCCAGCAGGGGGACGTCCTATGGCTACACCTTC